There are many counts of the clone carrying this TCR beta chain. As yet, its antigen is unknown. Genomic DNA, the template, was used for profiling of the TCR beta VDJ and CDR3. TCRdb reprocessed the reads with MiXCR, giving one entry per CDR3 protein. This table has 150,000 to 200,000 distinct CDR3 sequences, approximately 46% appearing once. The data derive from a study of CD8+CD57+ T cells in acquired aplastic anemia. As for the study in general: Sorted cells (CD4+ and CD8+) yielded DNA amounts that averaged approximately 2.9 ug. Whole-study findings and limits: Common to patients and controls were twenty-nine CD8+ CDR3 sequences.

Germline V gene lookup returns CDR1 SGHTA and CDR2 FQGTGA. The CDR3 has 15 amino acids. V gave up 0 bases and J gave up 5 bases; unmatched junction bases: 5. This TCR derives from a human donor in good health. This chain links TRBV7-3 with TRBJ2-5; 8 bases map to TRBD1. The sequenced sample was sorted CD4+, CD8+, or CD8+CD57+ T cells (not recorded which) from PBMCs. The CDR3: CASSLTQGAVETQYF. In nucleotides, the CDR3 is TGTGCCAGCAGCTTAACGCAGGGGGCGGTTGAGACCCAGTACTTC.